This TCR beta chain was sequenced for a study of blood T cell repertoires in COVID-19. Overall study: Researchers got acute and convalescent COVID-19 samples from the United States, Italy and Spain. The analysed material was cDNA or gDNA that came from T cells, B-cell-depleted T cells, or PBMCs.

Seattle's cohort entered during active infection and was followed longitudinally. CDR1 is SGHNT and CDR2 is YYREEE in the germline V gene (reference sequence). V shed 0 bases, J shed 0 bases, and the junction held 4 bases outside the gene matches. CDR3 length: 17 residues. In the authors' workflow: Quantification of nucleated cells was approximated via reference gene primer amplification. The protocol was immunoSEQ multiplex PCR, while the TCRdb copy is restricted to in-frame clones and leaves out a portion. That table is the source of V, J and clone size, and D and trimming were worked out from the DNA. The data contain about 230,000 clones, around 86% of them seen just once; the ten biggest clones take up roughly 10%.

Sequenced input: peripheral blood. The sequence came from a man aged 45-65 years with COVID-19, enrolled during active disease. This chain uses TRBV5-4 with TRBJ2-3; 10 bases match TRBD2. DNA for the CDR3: TGTGCCAGCAGCTTGGCACGACTAGCGGGTAGCACAGATACGCAGTATTTT. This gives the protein CASSLARLAGSTDTQYF.